This T cell receptor beta chain was documented in a study of T cells in Graves' hyperthyroidism and ophthalmopathy. Not enrolled were patients with uncontrolled infection, other autoimmune disease, pregnancy or lactation. The authors obtained PBMCs from 7.5 to 10 ml of fresh peripheral blood. CDR1 SQVTM and CDR2 ANQGSEA come from the germline V gene. The V end was cut by 3 bases, the J end by 7 bases, with 13 bases between. This CDR3 has 13 amino acids. This clonotype was observed at least ten times. The antigen remains undetermined. TCR beta CDR3 regions were amplified from RNA. Carried out on the TCR CDR3, a first-round RT-PCR used the HTBI primer set. From the multiplex PCR reads, TCRdb called clonotypes with MiXCR, one entry per CDR3 protein. Of nearly 600,000 distinct CDR3 sequences detected, over 11% appear once; the ten largest clones hold roughly 5.7%. Study-wide findings and caveats: The model anticipated ophthalmopathy a median around six months pre-onset.

Material for sequencing was blood. The receptor comes from a woman aged 25 to 39 with Graves' hyperthyroidism that later progressed to Graves' ophthalmopathy. J is TRBJ2-1 and V is TRBV29-1; D possibly matches TRBD1 or TRBD2 (7 bases each). The CDR3, as DNA: TGCAGCGTTGATCGGCAGGGGGGGAATGAGCAGTTCTTC. Translated: CSVDRQGGNEQFF.